This T cell receptor beta chain stems from a study of identical twins. One entry per CDR3 protein, called by TCRdb with MiXCR from the 5' RACE reads. The repertoire has hundreds of thousands of distinct CDR3 sequences, 21% of them found once; the top ten carry 4% to 4.5%. Only a few counts were recorded for this clonotype. This CDR3 has 16 amino acids. The germline V and J ends were trimmed by 4 bases and 6 bases, with 22 bases remaining between them. This same sample was also taken into another study, of T cells expressing NK-cell markers.

Sample: PBMCs. V gene TRBV12-3 or TRBV12-4 combines with J gene TRBJ2-7; D possibly matches TRBD1 or TRBD2 (5 bases each). This TCR was recovered from a woman under 30 in good health. CDR3 sequence reads: CASSSPGHSSPSEQYF. The CDR3 region has the DNA TGTGCCAGCAGTTCGCCGGGGCACTCTAGTCCATCCGAGCAGTACTTC.